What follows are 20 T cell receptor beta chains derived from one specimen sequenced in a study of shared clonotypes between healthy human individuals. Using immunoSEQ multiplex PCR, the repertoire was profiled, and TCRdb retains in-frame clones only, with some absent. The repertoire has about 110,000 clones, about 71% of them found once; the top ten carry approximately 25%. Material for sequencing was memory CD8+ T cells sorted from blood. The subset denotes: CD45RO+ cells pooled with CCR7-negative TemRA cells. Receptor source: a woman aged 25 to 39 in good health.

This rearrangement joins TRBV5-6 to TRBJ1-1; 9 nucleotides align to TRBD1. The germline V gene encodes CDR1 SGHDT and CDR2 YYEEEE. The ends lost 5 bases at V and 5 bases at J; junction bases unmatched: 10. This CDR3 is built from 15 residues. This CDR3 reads CASSSDRGKETEAFF. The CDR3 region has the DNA TGTGCCAGCAGTTCTGACAGGGGGAAAGAGACTGAAGCTTTCTTT.

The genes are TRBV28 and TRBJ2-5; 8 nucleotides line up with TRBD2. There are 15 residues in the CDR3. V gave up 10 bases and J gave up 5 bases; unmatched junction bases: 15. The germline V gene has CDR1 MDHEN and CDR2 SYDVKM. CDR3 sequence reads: CATSLGLSGSETQYF. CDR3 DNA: TGTGCCACCTCCCTCGGGTTGAGCGGGAGTGAGACCCAGTACTTC.

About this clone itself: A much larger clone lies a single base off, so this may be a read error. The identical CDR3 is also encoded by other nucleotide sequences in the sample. As DNA, the CDR3 is TGTGCCGCGGGGTCGGACAAGGCCACTGAAGCTTTTTTT. Residues: CAAGSDKATEAFF. The chain combines TRBV27 with TRBJ1-1; D might be TRBD1 (5 bases). CDR3 length: 13 amino acids. From germline, CDR1 is MNHEY and CDR2 SMNVEV (reference sequence).

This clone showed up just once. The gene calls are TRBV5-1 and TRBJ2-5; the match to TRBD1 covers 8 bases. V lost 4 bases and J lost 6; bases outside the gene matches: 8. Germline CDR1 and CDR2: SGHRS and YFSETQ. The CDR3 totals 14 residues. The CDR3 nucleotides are TGCGCCAGCAGCCTAGGACAGGGACGCCAGACCCAGTACTTC. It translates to CASSLGQGRQTQYF.

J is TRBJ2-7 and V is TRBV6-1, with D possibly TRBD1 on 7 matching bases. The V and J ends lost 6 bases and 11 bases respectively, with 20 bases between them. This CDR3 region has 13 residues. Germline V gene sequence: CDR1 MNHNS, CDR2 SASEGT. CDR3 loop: CASRGGTASGEYF. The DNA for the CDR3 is TGTGCCAGCAGAGGCGGGACAGCATCTGGCGAGTACTTC.

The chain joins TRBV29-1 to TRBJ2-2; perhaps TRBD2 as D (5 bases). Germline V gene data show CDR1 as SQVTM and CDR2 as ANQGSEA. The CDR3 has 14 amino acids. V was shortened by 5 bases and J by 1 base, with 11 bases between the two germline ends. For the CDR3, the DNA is TGCAGCGTTCCCACACGGGAGAACACCGGGGAGCTGTTTTTT. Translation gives CSVPTRENTGELFF.

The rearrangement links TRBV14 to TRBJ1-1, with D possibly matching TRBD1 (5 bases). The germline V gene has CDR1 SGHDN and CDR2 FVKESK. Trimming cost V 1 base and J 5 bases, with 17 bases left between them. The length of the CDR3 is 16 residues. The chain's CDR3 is CASSQGPRGVRTEAFF. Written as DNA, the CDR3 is TGTGCCAGCAGCCAAGGCCCCCGAGGGGTCAGAACTGAAGCTTTCTTT.

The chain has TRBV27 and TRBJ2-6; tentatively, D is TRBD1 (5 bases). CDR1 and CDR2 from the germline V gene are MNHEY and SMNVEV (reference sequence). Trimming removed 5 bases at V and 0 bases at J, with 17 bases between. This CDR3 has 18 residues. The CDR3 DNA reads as TGTGCCAGCAGTACCAGACAGCTAACGGCCTCTGGGGCCAACGTCCTGACTTTC. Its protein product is CASSTRQLTASGANVLTF.

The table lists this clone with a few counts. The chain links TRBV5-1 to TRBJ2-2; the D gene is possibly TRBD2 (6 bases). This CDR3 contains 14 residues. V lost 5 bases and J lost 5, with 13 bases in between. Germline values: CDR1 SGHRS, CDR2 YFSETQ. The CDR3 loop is CASRELASTGELFF. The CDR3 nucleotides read TGCGCCAGCAGAGAACTAGCCTCGACCGGGGAGCTGTTTTTT.

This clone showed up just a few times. The CDR3 loop reads CASSSGGTYEQYF. CDR3 bases: TGTGCCAGCAGCTCGGGAGGAACCTACGAGCAGTACTTC. The chain recombines TRBV5-4 with TRBJ2-7; 7 positions match TRBD2. This CDR3 has 13 residues. Germline V CDR1 and CDR2: SGHNT, YYREEE (reference sequence). V lost 3 bases, J lost 2 bases, and 2 bases stayed unmatched.

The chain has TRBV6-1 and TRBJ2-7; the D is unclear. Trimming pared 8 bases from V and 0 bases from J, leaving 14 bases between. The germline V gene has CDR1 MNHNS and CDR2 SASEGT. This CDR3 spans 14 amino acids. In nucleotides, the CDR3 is TGTGCCAGCGGGCCTCGGACGGACTCCTACGAGCAGTACTTC. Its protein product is CASGPRTDSYEQYF.

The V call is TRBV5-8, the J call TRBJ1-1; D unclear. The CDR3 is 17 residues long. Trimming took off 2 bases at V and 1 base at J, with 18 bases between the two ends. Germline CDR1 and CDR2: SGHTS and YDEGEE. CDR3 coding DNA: TGTGCCAGCAGCTTCTATCTCACCGGGCGAGAGAACACTGAAGCTTTCTTT. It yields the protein CASSFYLTGRENTEAFF.

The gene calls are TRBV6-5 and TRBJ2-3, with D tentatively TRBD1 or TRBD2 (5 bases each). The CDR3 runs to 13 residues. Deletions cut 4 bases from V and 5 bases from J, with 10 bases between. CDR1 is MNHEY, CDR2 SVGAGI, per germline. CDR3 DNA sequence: TGTGCCAGCAGTTCTCCTGGGGGAGATACGCAGTATTTT. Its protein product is CASSSPGGDTQYF.

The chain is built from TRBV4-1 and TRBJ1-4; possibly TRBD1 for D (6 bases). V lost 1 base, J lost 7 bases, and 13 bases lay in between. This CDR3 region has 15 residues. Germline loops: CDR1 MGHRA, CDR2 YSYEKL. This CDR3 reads CASSQGDKEVEKLFF. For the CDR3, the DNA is TGCGCCAGCAGCCAAGGGGACAAGGAGGTTGAAAAACTGTTTTTT.

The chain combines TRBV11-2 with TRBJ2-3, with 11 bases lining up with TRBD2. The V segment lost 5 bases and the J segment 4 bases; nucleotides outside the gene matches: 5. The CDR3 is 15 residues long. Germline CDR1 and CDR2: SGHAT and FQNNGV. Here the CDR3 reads CASSIGTSGADTQYF. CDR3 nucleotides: TGTGCCAGCAGCATCGGGACTAGCGGCGCAGATACGCAGTATTTT.

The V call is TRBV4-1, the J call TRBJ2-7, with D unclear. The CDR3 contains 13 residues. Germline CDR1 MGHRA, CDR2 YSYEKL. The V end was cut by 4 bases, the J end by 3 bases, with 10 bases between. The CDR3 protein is CASSLNRIYEQYF. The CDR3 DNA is TGCGCCAGCAGCCTTAACCGGATCTACGAGCAGTACTTC.

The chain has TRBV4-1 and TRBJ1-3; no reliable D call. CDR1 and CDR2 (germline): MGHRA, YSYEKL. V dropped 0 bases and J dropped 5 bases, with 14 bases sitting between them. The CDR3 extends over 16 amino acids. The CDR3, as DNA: TGCGCCAGCAGCCAAGAGGCTTACAACCCCCGAAACACCATATATTTT. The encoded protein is CASSQEAYNPRNTIYF.

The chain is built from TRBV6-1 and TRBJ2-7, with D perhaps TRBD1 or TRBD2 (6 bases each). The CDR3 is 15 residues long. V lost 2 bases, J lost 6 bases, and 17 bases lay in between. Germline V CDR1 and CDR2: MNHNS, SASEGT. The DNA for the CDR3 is TGTGCCAGCAGTGAATATGAGGGGGGACCATTCGAGCAGTACTTC. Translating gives CASSEYEGGPFEQYF.

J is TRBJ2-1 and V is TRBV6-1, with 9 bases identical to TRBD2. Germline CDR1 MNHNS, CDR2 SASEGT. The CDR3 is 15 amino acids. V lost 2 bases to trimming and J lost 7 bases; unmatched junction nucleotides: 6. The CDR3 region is CASSELAGEANEQFF. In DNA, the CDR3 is TGTGCCAGCAGTGAATTAGCGGGAGAGGCGAATGAGCAGTTCTTC.

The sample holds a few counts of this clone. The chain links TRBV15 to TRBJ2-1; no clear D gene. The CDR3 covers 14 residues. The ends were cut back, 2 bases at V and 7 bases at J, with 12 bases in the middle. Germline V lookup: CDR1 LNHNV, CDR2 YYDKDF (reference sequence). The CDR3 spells CATSRPDWSNEQFF. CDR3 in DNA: TGTGCCACCAGCAGACCCGACTGGAGTAATGAGCAGTTCTTC.